Described below is a single T cell receptor (beta chain) sequence and its context. Its antigen is unidentified. This entry is derived from a study of T cell responses to AZD1222 COVID-19 vaccine. Trimming removed 3 bases from V and 5 bases from J; junction bases left unmatched: 11. CDR3 length equals 17 residues. CDR1 and CDR2 from the germline V gene are KGHSH and LQKENI. TCRdb keeps only in-frame clones here, not all; method: immunoSEQ multiplex PCR. The sample contains about 110,000 clones, roughly 90% of which appear only once. Findings and limits, study-wide: Possibly, clonal diversity was underestimated; donors were largely white British and included more females. Distributed over spike, vaccine-associated CD4 TCRs predominated at 160-218 and 743-854. Two doses of AZD1222 preceded a rise in Spike-specific TCR breadth and depth.

J is TRBJ1-2 and V is TRBV18; 11 bases are a match to TRBD1. The sequence was obtained from an adult who received the AZD1222 COVID-19 vaccine. The specimen was peripheral blood, collected 28 days after the second AZD1222 dose. The CDR3 region is CASSPSPTGTGGYGYTF. Written as DNA, the CDR3 is TGTGCCAGCTCACCTTCCCCAACCGGGACAGGGGGATATGGCTACACCTTC.